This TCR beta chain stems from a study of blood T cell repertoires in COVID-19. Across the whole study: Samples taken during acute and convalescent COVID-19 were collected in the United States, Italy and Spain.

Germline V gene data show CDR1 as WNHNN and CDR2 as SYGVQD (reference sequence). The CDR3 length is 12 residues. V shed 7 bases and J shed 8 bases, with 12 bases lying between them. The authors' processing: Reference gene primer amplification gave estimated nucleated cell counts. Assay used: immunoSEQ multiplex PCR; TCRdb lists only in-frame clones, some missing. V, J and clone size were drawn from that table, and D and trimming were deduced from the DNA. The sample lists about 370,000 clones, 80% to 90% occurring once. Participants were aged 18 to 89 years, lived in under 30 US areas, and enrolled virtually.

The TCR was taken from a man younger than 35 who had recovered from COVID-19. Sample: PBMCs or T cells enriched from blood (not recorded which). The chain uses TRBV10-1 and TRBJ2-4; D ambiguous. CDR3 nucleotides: TGCGCCAGCATGGATGATCGGGACATTCAGTACTTC. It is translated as CASMDDRDIQYF.